The present entry profiles one T cell receptor (beta chain) with its context. No antigen is known for it. The read halts 3 residues ahead of the CDR3 end, with the missing end drawn from the germline J gene. The source of the sample is a study of T cells in women clearing cervical HPV infection. Background on the study: Women with histologically confirmed HPV16-related CIN3 or worse, 2 with invasive cancer, served as cases. Cases' blood sampling followed lesion detection by median about 150 days (90 to 200). The study, taken as a whole, reports: CIN3+ cases had significantly higher TCR repertoire richness than controls, but evenness did not differ.

CDR3 size: 15 residues. V shed 3 bases, J shed 5 bases, and the junction held 5 bases outside the gene matches. Germline V gene lookup returns CDR1 DFQATT and CDR2 SNEGSKA (reference sequence). The protocol was immunoSEQ multiplex PCR, while the TCRdb copy is restricted to in-frame clones and leaves out a portion. The sample features some 31,000 clones, with 1.4% in its top ten. HPV was found by MY09/MY11 PCR and dot-blot genotyping. The rearrangement links TRBV20-1 to TRBJ2-2; TRBD2 matches at 11 bases. This receptor was taken from a woman between 18 and 70 years old with a cervical HPV16 infection that either progressed to CIN3+ or cleared (not recorded which). What was sequenced was blood buffy coat. The CDR3 loop reads CSASWLAGGTGELFF. The CDR3 DNA, read in part, is TGCAGTGCTAGTTGGCTAGCGGGAGGTACCGGGGAG.